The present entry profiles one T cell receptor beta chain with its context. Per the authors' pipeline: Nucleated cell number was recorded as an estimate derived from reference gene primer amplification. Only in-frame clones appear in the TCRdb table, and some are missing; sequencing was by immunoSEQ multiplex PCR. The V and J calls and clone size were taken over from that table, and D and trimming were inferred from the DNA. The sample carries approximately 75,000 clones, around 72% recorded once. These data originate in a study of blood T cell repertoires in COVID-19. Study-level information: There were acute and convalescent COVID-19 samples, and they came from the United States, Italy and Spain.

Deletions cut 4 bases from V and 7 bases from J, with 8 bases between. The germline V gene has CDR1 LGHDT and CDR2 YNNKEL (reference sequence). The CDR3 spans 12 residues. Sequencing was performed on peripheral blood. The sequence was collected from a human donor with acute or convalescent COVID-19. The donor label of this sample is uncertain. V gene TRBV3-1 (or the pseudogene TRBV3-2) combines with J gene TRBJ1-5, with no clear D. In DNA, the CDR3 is TGTGCCAGCAGCCGGAGTGGGCAGCCCCAGCATTTT. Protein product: CASSRSGQPQHF.